Given below is one TCR beta chain in context. These data are taken from a study of blood T cell repertoires in COVID-19. For the study at large: COVID-19 samples, acute and convalescent, were from the United States, Italy and Spain. The cDNA or gDNA used as material had been derived from T cells, B-cell-depleted T cells, or PBMCs.

V was shortened by 1 base and J by 2 bases, with 9 bases between the two germline ends. Germline CDR1 and CDR2: MNHEY and SVGAGI. The CDR3 is made up of 16 amino acids. Original processing notes: Reference gene primer amplification gave nucleated cell count estimates. Data came from immunoSEQ multiplex PCR; TCRdb stores just in-frame clones and leaves some out. The DNA was the basis for D and trimming; V, J and clone size are from that table. This repertoire shows 130,000 to 150,000 clones, 75% to 90% found once; its top ten account for around 1.7%. The TCR comes from a woman aged 45 to 65 with acute or convalescent COVID-19. The chain combines TRBV6-5 with TRBJ1-6; possible D gene TRBD1, 5 bases. Sequences were obtained from peripheral blood. The CDR3 DNA reads as TGTGCCAGCAGTTACTTCGGACAAACCTATAATTCACCCCTCCACTTT. Encoded protein: CASSYFGQTYNSPLHF.